A single sample gave rise to the 4 T cell receptor beta chains below, sequenced in a study of vaccination and CD4 T cells after COVID-19 (dated by TCRdb to between 2021 and 2024). These TCRs' antigens remain unknown. Library prep was done by PCR. For sequencing, an Illumina iSeq 100 was employed. DNA from cultured CD4+ T cells was subjected to TCR sequencing with the Oncomine TCR Beta short-read assay at the Johns Hopkins FTIC core. The QIAamp micro DNA kit was used to extract genomic DNA from the cultured CD4+ T cells. TCRdb's own reprocessing of the public reads used fastp at Q25 and MiXCR and kept productive beta chains. Merged by CDR3 protein, the rows form single entries marked with the most common genes and DNA. Recorded for this sample are 12,000 or so distinct CDR3 sequences; 37% of them occurred a single time. The ten largest clones add up to 15% to 20% of the sample. The treatment or condition label here, explained by the study, means: approximately 10-day PBMC culture with coronavirus spike peptide pools or control peptides (ViraFEST assay). CD4+ T cells from unexposed donors were collected before the COVID-19 pandemic (2011-2018).

What was sequenced was CD4+ T cells from blood, cultured in vitro. These receptors originate from a human donor in good health.

This chain uses TRBV6-5 with TRBJ2-3, with a tentative D call TRBD2 (5 bases). V dropped 2 bases and J dropped 4 bases, with 10 bases sitting between them. Germline V gives CDR1 MNHEY, CDR2 SVGAGI. This CDR3 has 14 residues. CDR3 sequence reads: CASSYERESDTQYF. The CDR3 DNA reads as TGTGCCAGCAGTTACGAGAGGGAATCAGATACGCAGTATTTT.

This chain connects TRBV19 to TRBJ2-1, with 7 bases identical to TRBD1. In germline, CDR1 is LNHDA, CDR2 SQIVND (reference sequence). The CDR3 is 14 residues long. V was clipped by 7 bases and J by 6 bases; unmatched bases: 9. The CDR3 nucleotides are TGTGCCAGTACCCCACTGACAGGGTCCAATGAGCAGTTCTTC. Protein sequence: CASTPLTGSNEQFF.

This sequence joins TRBV7-9 and TRBJ1-2; possibly TRBD1 for D (6 bases). CDR1 and CDR2 from the germline V gene are SEHNR and FQNEAQ (reference sequence). CDR3 length: 13 amino acids. Trimming pared 6 bases from V and 3 bases from J, leaving 11 bases between. CDR3 sequence reads: CASSPGQDYGYTF. In DNA, the CDR3 is TGTGCCAGCAGTCCGGGACAAGACTATGGCTACACCTTC. The full variable domain, rest sourced from reference TRBV7-9 and TRBJ1-2, is DTGVSQNPRHKITKRGQNVTFRCDPISEHNRLYWYRQTLGQGPEFLTYFQNEAQLEKSRLLSDRFSAERPKGSFSTLEIQRTEQGDSAMYLCASSPGQDYGYTFGSGTRLTVV.

The chain couples TRBV7-9 to TRBJ2-3; 7 nucleotides line up with TRBD1. The V gene's germline CDR1 is SEHNR and CDR2 FQNEAQ (reference sequence). The CDR3 contains 16 residues. Trimming at V came to 4 bases and at J to 0 bases, leaving 7 bases not matched to a gene. CDR3 sequence reads: CASSSLLTGSTDTQYF. The CDR3 DNA is TGTGCCAGCAGCTCTCTCCTGACAGGGAGCACAGATACGCAGTATTTT.